This T cell receptor (beta chain) was identified in a study of blood T cell repertoires in COVID-19. Study-level information: Some COVID-19 samples were acute and others convalescent; all came from the United States, Italy and Spain.

V was cut by 0 bases and J by 10 bases, with 24 bases left in between. The CDR3 has 17 residues. CDR1 is LGHNA and CDR2 is YSLEER in the germline V gene. In the authors' workflow: Amplification of reference gene primers provided the estimated nucleated cell counts. Generated by immunoSEQ multiplex PCR, the TCRdb table keeps only in-frame clones and is missing some. The V and J calls and clone size are taken from that table; D and trimming were inferred from the DNA. This sample has fewer than 300,000 clones, with approximately 82% found just once. This TCR came from a woman aged 18-29 years with acute or convalescent COVID-19. The V call is TRBV4-3, the J call TRBJ2-5, with D possibly matching TRBD1 (5 bases). Sequencing was performed on peripheral blood. CDR3: CASSQDIGKGAGFSQYF. The CDR3 nucleotides are TGCGCCAGCAGCCAAGATATAGGGAAAGGGGCTGGTTTCAGCCAGTACTTC.